What follows describes a single T cell receptor (beta chain). Its matching antigen is unknown. The method was immunoSEQ multiplex PCR; TCRdb's version includes in-frame clones alone and lacks a portion of them. The sample holds approximately 7,800 clones, just over 85% seen once. The record originates from a study of stem cell transplantation in POMP-related autoinflammatory disease. The germline gives CDR1 MNHNS, CDR2 SASEGT. This CDR3 comprises 15 residues. V shed 3 bases and J shed 3 bases, with 14 bases lying between them. Study-level findings and limits: In patients with PRAID, every analyzed T-cell subset tended to show lower diversity and higher clonality. Fewer unique TRB V-J gene pairings were identified in patients with PRAID.

The source was CD8+ T cells from PBMCs, collected after stem cell transplantation. The receptor comes from a human patient with POMP-related autoinflammation and immune dysregulation (PRAID). Some T cells may be graft donor cells. V is TRBV6-1 and J is TRBJ1-1; D gene ambiguous. In DNA, the CDR3 is TGTGCCAGCAGTGAGGTTGGAGACACCTACACTGAAGCTTTCTTT. Protein sequence: CASSEVGDTYTEAFF.